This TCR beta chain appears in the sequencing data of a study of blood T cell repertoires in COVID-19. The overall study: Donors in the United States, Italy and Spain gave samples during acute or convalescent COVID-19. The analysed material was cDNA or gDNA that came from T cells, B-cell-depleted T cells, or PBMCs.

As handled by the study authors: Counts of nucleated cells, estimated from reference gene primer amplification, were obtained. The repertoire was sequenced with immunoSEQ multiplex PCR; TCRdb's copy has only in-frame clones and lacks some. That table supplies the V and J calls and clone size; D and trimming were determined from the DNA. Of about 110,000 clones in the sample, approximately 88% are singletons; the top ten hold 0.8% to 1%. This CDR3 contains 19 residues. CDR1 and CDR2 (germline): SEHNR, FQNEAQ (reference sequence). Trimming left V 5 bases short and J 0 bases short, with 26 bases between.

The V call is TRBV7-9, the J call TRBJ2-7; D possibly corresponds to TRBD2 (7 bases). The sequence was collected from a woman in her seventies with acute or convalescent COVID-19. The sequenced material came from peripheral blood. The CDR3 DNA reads TGTGCCAGCAGCCCCGAGGGGGACTACCGCCTTTCTAGCTCCTACGAGCAGTACTTC. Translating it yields CASSPEGDYRLSSSYEQYF.